Described below is a single TCR beta chain sequence and its context. The method was immunoSEQ multiplex PCR; TCRdb's version includes in-frame clones alone and lacks a portion of them. The sample lists just over 25,000 clones; more than 90% were seen once. Over chemoradiotherapy, repertoires were sampled more than once. This entry belongs to a study of chemoradiotherapy in HPV16-positive cancers. V was trimmed by 4 bases and J by 1 base, leaving 9 bases between them. The CDR3 runs 14 residues. Germline V CDR1 and CDR2: SGHRS, YFSETQ. The clonotype originates from a human donor with HPV-associated anogenital cancer. The source material was blood, sampled from a patient who underwent chemoradiotherapy. The rearrangement uses TRBV5-1 and TRBJ1-3, with D hard to call. The CDR3 region is CASSKGLSGNTIYF. As DNA, the CDR3 is TGCGCCAGCAGCAAAGGGCTTTCTGGAAACACCATATATTTT.